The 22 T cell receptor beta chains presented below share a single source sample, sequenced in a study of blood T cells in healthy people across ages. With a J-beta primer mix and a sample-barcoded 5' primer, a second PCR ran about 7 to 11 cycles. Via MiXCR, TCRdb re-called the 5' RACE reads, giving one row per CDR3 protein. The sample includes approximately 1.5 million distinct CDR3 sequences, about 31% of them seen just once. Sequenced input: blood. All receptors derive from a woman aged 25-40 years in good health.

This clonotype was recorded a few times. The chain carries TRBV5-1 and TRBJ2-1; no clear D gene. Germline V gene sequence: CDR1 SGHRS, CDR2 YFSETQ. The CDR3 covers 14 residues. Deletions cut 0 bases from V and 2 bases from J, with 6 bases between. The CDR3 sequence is CASSLESPYNEQFF. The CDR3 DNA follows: TGCGCCAGCAGCTTGGAAAGTCCCTACAATGAGCAGTTCTTC.

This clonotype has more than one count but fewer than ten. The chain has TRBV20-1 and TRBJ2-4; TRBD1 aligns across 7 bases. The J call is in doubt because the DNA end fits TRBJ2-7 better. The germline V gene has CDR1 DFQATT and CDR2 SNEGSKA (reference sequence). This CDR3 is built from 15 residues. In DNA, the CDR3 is TGCAGTGCTACCCCTGACAGGAACAGGGGCTACGAGCAGTACTTC. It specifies CSATPDRNRGYEQYF.

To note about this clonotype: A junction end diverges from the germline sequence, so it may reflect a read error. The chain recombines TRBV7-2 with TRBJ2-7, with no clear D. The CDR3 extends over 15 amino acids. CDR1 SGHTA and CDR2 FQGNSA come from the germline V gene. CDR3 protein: CASSLGQISSYERYF. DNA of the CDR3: TGTGCCAGCAGCTTAGGGCAGATTAGCTCCTACGAGCGGTACTTC.

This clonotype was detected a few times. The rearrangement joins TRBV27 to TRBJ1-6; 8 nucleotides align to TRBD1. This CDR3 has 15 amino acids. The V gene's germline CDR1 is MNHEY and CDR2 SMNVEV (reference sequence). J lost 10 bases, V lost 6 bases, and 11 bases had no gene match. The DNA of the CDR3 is TGTGCCAGCAGCCCTACGACAGGGGTGGTCTCACCCCTCCACTTT. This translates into CASSPTTGVVSPLHF.

CDR3 nucleotide sequence: TGTGCCAGTTATCGCAGGGGGAACGAGCAGTACTTC. As protein: CASYRRGNEQYF. The chain links TRBV27 to TRBJ2-5; 7 bases fit TRBD1. The tail of the sequence fits TRBJ2-7 better, so the J call may be wrong. Germline values: CDR1 MNHEY, CDR2 SMNVEV (reference sequence). This CDR3 comprises 12 residues.

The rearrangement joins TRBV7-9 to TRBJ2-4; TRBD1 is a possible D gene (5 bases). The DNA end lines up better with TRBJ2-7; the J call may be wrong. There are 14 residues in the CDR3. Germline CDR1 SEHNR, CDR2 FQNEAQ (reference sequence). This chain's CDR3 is CASSFDRRHYEQYF. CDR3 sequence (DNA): TGTGCCAGCAGTTTTGACAGACGCCACTACGAGCAGTACTTC.

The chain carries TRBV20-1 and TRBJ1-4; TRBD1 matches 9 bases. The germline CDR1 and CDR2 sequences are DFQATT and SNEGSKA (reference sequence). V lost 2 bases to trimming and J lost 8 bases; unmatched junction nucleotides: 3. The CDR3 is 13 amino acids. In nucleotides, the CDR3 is TGCAGTGCTAGATTGGACAGGGGCGAAAAACTGTTTTTT. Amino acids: CSARLDRGEKLFF.

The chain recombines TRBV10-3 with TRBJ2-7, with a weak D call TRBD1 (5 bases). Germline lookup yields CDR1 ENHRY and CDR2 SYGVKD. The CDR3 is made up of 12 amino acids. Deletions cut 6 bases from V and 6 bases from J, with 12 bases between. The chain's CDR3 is CAIRQGTGEQYF. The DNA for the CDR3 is TGTGCCATCAGGCAGGGAACAGGCGAGCAGTACTTC.

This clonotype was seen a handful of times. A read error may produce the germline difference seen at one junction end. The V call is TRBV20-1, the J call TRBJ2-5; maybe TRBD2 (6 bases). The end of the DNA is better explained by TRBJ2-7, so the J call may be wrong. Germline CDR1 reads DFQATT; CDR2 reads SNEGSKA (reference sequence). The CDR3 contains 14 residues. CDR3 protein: CSAGEMTGAYEQYF. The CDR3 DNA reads TGCAGTGCTGGAGAGATGACGGGAGCCTACGAGCAGTACTTC.

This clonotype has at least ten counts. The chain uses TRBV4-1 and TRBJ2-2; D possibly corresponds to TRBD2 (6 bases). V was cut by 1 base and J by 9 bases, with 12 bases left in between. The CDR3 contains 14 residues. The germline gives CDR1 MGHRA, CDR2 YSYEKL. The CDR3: CASSQVSGERELFF. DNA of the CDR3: TGCGCCAGCAGCCAAGTTTCGGGGGAACGGGAGCTGTTTTTT.

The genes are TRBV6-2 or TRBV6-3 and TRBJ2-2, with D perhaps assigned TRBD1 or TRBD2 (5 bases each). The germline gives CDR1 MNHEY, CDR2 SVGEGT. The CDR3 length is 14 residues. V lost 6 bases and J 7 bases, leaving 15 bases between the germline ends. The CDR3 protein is CASRPGTPFGELFF. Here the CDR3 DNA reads TGTGCCAGCAGACCCGGGACCCCATTCGGGGAGCTGTTTTTT.

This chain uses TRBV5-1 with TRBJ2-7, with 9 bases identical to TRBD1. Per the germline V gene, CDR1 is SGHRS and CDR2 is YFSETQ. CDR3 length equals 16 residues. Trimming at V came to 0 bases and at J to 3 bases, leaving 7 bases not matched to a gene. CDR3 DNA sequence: TGCGCCAGCAGCTTGGTGGTTCGGACAGGGGACTACGAGCAGTACTTC. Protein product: CASSLVVRTGDYEQYF.

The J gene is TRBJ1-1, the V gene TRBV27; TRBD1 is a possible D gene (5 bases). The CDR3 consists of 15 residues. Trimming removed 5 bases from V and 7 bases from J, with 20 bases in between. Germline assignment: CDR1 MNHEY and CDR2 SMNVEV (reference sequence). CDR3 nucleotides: TGTGCCAGCAGTCCTCTTTTTCGGGGAGGGGTTGAAGCTTTCTTT. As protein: CASSPLFRGGVEAFF.

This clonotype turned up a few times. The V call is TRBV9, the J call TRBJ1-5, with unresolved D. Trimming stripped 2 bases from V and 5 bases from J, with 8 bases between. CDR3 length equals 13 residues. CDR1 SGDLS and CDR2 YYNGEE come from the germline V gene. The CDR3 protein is CASSVQSHQPQHF. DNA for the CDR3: TGTGCCAGCAGCGTTCAGAGTCATCAGCCCCAGCATTTT.

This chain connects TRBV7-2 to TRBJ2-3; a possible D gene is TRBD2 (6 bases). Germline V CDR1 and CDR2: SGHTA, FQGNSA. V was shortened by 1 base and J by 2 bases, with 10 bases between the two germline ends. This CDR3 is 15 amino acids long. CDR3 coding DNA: TGTGCCAGCAGCTTAGGGGGGGACTCCACAGATACGCAGTATTTT. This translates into CASSLGGDSTDTQYF.

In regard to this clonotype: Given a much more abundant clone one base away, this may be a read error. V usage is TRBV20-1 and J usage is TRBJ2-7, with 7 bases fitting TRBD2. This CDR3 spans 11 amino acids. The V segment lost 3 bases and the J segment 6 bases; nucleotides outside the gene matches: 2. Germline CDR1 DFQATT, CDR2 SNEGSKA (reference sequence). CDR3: CSARRGSEQYF. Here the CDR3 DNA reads TGCAGTGCTAGGCGGGGGAGCGAGCAGTACTTC.

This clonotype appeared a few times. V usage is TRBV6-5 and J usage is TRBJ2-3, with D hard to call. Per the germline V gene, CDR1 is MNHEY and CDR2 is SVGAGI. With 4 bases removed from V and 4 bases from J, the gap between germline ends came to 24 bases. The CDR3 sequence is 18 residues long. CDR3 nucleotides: TGTGCCAGCAGTTCCATAAACCTAGACATCCGCACAGCAGATACGCAGTATTTT. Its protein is CASSSINLDIRTADTQYF.

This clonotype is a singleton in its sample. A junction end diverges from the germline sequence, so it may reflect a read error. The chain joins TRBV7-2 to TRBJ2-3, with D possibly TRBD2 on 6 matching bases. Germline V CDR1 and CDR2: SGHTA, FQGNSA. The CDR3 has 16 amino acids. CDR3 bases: TGTGCCAGCAGCTTAACCCCGGGACTCTACACAAATACGCAGTATTTT. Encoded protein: CASSLTPGLYTNTQYF.

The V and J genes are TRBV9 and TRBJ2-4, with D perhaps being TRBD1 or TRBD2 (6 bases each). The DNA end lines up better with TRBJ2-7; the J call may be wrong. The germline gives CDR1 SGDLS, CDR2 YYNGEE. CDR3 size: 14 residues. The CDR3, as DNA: TGTGCCAGCAGCACCGGGGGCACTACCTACGAGCAGTACTTC. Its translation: CASSTGGTTYEQYF.

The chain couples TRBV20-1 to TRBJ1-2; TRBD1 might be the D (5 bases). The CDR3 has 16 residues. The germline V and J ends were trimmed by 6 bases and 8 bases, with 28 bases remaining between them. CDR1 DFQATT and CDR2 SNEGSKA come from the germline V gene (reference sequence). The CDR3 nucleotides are TGCAGTGCGAATCCCTCTCGGGTTCTAGGGGTGTCGGGCTACACCTTC. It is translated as CSANPSRVLGVSGYTF.

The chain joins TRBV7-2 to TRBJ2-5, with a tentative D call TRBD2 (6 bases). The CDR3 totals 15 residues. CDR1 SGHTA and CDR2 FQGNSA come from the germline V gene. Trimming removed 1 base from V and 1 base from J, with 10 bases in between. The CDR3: CASSLGGLSQETQYF. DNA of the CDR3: TGTGCCAGCAGCTTAGGTGGACTATCCCAAGAGACCCAGTACTTC.

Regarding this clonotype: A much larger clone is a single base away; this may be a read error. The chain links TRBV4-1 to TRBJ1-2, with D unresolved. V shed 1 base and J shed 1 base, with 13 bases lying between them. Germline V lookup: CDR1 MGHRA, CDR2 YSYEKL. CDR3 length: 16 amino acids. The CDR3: CASSQGVGRLNYGYTF. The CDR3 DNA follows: TGCGCCAGCAGCCAAGGGGTCGGGAGACTTAACTATGGCTACACCTTC.